This entry concerns a single T cell receptor beta chain. This sample is part of a study of shared clonotypes between healthy human individuals. Data came from immunoSEQ multiplex PCR; TCRdb stores just in-frame clones and leaves some out. The sample shows 1.6 million or so clones, around 95% of them seen only once. Germline CDR1 and CDR2: MDHEN and SYDVKM. Trimming took 7 bases from V and 7 from J; bases not matched to a gene: 9. The CDR3 is made up of 14 amino acids. Specimen: naive CD4+ T cells sorted from blood. Subset here: CD45RA+ positively selected. This TCR came from a man aged 25-45 years in good health. The chain is built from TRBV28 and TRBJ2-2; the match to TRBD2 covers 7 bases. The CDR3 loop is CASKAGSGYGELFF. The CDR3 bases are TGTGCCAGCAAAGCGGGGTCCGGTTACGGGGAGCTGTTTTTT.